The 18 T cell receptor beta chains in this list originate from one sample, sequenced in a study of T-cell reconstitution after alpha-beta-depleted transplantation in children. Researchers prepared the TCRbeta library using unique molecular identifiers, the study reports. TCRdb recomputed calls from the PCR reads with MiXCR, one row per CDR3 protein. The sample contains approximately 400,000 distinct CDR3 sequences, 15% to 20% of which appear only once. The specimen was PBMCs, mostly from graft donor cells, collected 360 days after TCRalphabeta/CD19-depleted stem cell transplant. The receptors originated from a boy under two years old who had a stem cell transplant for Wiskott-Aldrich syndrome, so the T cells may come from the graft donor.

The chain employs TRBV20-1 and TRBJ2-1; 14 bases are shared with TRBD2. The germline CDR1 and CDR2 sequences are DFQATT and SNEGSKA (reference sequence). CDR3 size: 17 residues. J was trimmed by 4 bases and V by 0 bases; bases with no gene match: 5. The CDR3 here is CSARDPRLAGGYNEQFF. The CDR3, as DNA: TGCAGTGCTAGAGATCCGCGACTAGCGGGGGGGTACAATGAGCAGTTCTTC.

The chain combines TRBV12-3 or TRBV12-4 with TRBJ2-2; 13 positions match TRBD2. V trimming: 5 bases; J trimming: 6 bases; junction bases outside the gene matches: 6. The CDR3 is 16 amino acids. The CDR3 DNA is TGTGCCAGCAGTCTGACTAGCGGGAGGTACCCCGGGGAGCTGTTTTTT. This gives the protein CASSLTSGRYPGELFF.

The chain uses TRBV4-2 and TRBJ2-1, with D possibly TRBD2 on 5 matching bases. Trimming removed 4 bases from V and 5 bases from J, with 18 bases in between. The CDR3 has 16 residues. From germline, CDR1 is LGHNA and CDR2 YNFKEQ. The CDR3 DNA reads TGTGCCAGCAGCCCCGGACTGATCTCCACCCACAATGAGCAGTTCTTC. Its translation is CASSPGLISTHNEQFF.

The chain recombines TRBV20-1 with TRBJ2-1, with 10 bases aligning to TRBD2. V was clipped by 8 bases and J by 8 bases; unmatched bases: 18. Germline V gene data show CDR1 as DFQATT and CDR2 as SNEGSKA (reference sequence). The CDR3 is made up of 16 amino acids. The CDR3 DNA follows: TGCAGTATCCCCCGAGCGGGAGGGCCGTTTGGCCATGAGCAGTTCTTC. Residues: CSIPRAGGPFGHEQFF.

The chain employs TRBV20-1 and TRBJ2-7; D ambiguous. The CDR3 has 12 residues. V dropped 5 bases and J dropped 2 bases, with 10 bases sitting between them. Germline V CDR1 and CDR2: DFQATT, SNEGSKA (reference sequence). The CDR3 loop is CSAHHSTYEQYF. CDR3 nucleotides: TGCAGTGCTCACCATTCCACCTACGAGCAGTACTTC.

This clonotype was seen a single time. The V gene is TRBV28, the J gene TRBJ2-7; possibly TRBD1 or TRBD2 for D (5 bases each). V gave up 3 bases and J gave up 1 base, with 25 bases separating them. Germline CDR1 and CDR2: MDHEN and SYDVKM. The CDR3 totals 19 residues. DNA of the CDR3: TGTGCCAGCAGTTTCCCGATTATCCCGACAGTAGAGGGGTCCTACGAGCAGTACTTC. Protein product: CASSFPIIPTVEGSYEQYF.

The chain couples TRBV12-5 to TRBJ2-5, with 8 bases identical to TRBD1. The V segment lost 2 bases and the J segment 2 bases; nucleotides outside the gene matches: 7. The CDR3 spans 16 residues. The germline V gene encodes CDR1 LGHNT and CDR2 FRNRAP. The DNA for the CDR3 is TGTGCTAGTGGTTTGAGGACAGGGAAGGGGCAAGAGACCCAGTACTTC. This sequence encodes CASGLRTGKGQETQYF. Using reference TRBV12-5 and TRBJ2-5 for the parts outside the CDR3, the full variable domain is DARVTQTPRHKVTEMGQEVTMRCQPILGHNTVFWYRQTMMQGLELLAYFRNRAPLDDSGMPKDRFSAEMPDATLATLKIQPSEPRDSAVYFCASGLRTGKGQETQYFGPGTRLLVL.

This rearrangement joins TRBV7-6 to TRBJ2-5, with TRBD2 matching over 12 bases. V lost 0 bases and J lost 4; bases outside the gene matches: 0. The CDR3 has 15 residues. From germline, CDR1 is SGHVS and CDR2 FNYEAQ. The CDR3 loop reads CASSLATSGGETQYF. The CDR3, as DNA: TGTGCCAGCAGCTTAGCGACTAGCGGGGGAGAGACCCAGTACTTC.

This clonotype was detected many times. The chain has TRBV6-5 and TRBJ1-2; 9 nucleotides agree with TRBD1. The length of the CDR3 is 13 residues. V was pared by 0 bases and J by 8 bases, with 1 base of the junction left unmatched. Germline V CDR1 and CDR2: MNHEY, SVGAGI. CDR3 in DNA: TGTGCCAGCAGTTACTCGACAGGGGGAGGCTACACCTTC. It is translated as CASSYSTGGGYTF.

This clonotype was detected a few times. The chain couples TRBV6-1 to TRBJ2-7; 11 bases agree with TRBD1. CDR3 length: 15 amino acids. Germline V gene sequence: CDR1 MNHNS, CDR2 SASEGT. J gave up 4 bases and V 5 bases, and 7 bases lay outside the gene matches. CDR3 bases: TGTGCCAGCAGTAATCCCGGGACAGGGGGTTACGAGCAGTACTTC. This gives the protein CASSNPGTGGYEQYF.

The chain is built from TRBV15 and TRBJ2-1; D is uncertain. There are 17 residues in the CDR3. Germline V gene lookup returns CDR1 LNHNV and CDR2 YYDKDF (reference sequence). The ends were cut back, 2 bases at V and 2 bases at J, with 16 bases in the middle. CDR3 sequence reads: CATSRSGPLLPYNEQFF. Here the CDR3 DNA reads TGTGCCACCAGCAGATCGGGCCCTTTGCTCCCCTACAATGAGCAGTTCTTC.

The V call is TRBV10-3, the J call TRBJ1-2; 7 nucleotides align to TRBD1. The CDR3 totals 14 residues. CDR1 is ENHRY and CDR2 is SYGVKD in the germline V gene. V lost 6 bases and J lost 2; bases outside the gene matches: 6. CDR3 sequence reads: CAIRPTGRNYGYTF. The CDR3 DNA reads as TGTGCCATCAGGCCGACAGGGAGGAACTATGGCTACACCTTC.

The chain employs TRBV10-3 and TRBJ2-5; unclear D gene. The V end lost 4 bases, the J end lost 4 bases, and 13 bases lay between the germline ends. Germline-derived CDR1 and CDR2 are ENHRY and SYGVKD. This CDR3 is 14 amino acids long. The CDR3 sequence is CAISVSTTIETQYF. CDR3 sequence (DNA): TGTGCCATCAGTGTAAGCACAACGATAGAGACCCAGTACTTC.

This clonotype appeared a few times. The chain combines TRBV20-1 with TRBJ1-2, with D hard to call. The CDR3 is made up of 12 amino acids. Germline CDR1 DFQATT, CDR2 SNEGSKA (reference sequence). In DNA, the CDR3 is TGCATGCCGGGCGGCCTCAACTATGGCTACACCTTC. Encoded protein: CMPGGLNYGYTF.

The rearrangement joins TRBV12-3 or TRBV12-4 to TRBJ1-5; no clear D. V was cut by 8 bases and J by 4 bases, with 12 bases left in between. This CDR3 has 13 amino acids. The CDR3 spells CASGQAPNQPQHF. CDR3 DNA sequence: TGTGCCAGCGGGCAGGCCCCTAATCAGCCCCAGCATTTT.

This clonotype was observed a handful of times. This rearrangement joins TRBV5-1 to TRBJ2-5; no clear D. Germline-derived CDR1 and CDR2 are SGHRS and YFSETQ. The V end was cut by 0 bases, the J end by 5 bases, with 8 bases between. This CDR3 region has 13 residues. In DNA form, the CDR3 reads TGCGCCAGCAGCTTGGTTGGGTGGGAGACCCAGTACTTC. This codes for CASSLVGWETQYF.

In its sample, this clonotype was seen many times. The chain employs TRBV12-3 or TRBV12-4 and TRBJ1-5; D call uncertain. The CDR3 length is 13 residues. Trimming shortened V by 0 bases and J by 5 bases, and 5 bases separated the two germline ends. CDR3: CASSLAHDQPQHF. The CDR3 DNA follows: TGTGCCAGCAGTTTAGCGCATGATCAGCCCCAGCATTTT.

The chain combines TRBV15 with TRBJ2-5; a possible D gene is TRBD2 (6 bases). Trimming pared 4 bases from V and 2 bases from J, leaving 11 bases between. The CDR3 length is 14 residues. From germline, CDR1 is LNHNV and CDR2 YYDKDF (reference sequence). CDR3 DNA: TGTGCCACCAGCATACGACTAGTTCAAGAGACCCAGTACTTC. Its protein product is CATSIRLVQETQYF.